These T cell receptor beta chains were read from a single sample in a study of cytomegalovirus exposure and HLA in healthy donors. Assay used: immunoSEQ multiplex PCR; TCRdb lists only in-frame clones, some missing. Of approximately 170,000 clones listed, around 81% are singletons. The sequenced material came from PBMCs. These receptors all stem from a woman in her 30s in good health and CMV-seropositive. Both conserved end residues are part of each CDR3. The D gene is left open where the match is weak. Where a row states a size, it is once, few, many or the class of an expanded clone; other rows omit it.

CDR3: CASKRQGGPYEQYF
DNA: TGTGCCAGTAAGAGACAGGGGGGTCCCTACGAGCAGTACTTC
size: once
J: TRBJ2-7
length: 14
V: TRBV19
D: TRBD1

CDR3: CASCRDSNQPQHF
DNA: TGTGCCAGTTGCCGGGACTCCAATCAGCCCCAGCATTTT
size: -
J: TRBJ1-5
length: 13
V: TRBV6-6
D: -

CDR3: CASSQAAPGYQETQYF
DNA: TGCGCCAGCAGCCAAGCGGCCCCAGGGTACCAAGAGACCCAGTACTTC
size: -
J: TRBJ2-5
length: 16
V: TRBV4-1
D: -

CDR3: CSAGRLVPQHF
DNA: TGCAGTGCTGGTCGACTTGTACCCCAGCATTTT
size: -
J: TRBJ1-5
length: 11
V: TRBV20-1
D: -

CDR3: CASSPSHGGKGYTF
DNA: TGCGCCAGCAGCCCCTCGCATGGGGGCAAGGGCTACACCTTC
size: -
J: TRBJ1-2
length: 14
V: TRBV5-1
D: -

CDR3: CASSLAWQGVLVTEAFF
DNA: TGTGCCAGCAGCTTAGCGTGGCAGGGGGTTTTAGTCACTGAAGCTTTCTTT
size: once
J: TRBJ1-1
length: 17
V: TRBV11-2
D: TRBD1

CDR3: CATVAGAYNEQFF
DNA: TGTGCCACCGTTGCGGGGGCGTACAATGAGCAGTTCTTC
size: -
J: TRBJ2-1
length: 13
V: TRBV7-2
D: -

CDR3: CASSVQGSGNTIYF
DNA: TGTGCCAGCAGCGTACAGGGCTCTGGAAACACCATATATTTT
size: -
J: TRBJ1-3
length: 14
V: TRBV7-2
D: -

CDR3: CSSDTGTDTQYF
DNA: TGCAGCTCTGACACGGGCACAGATACGCAGTATTTT
size: once
J: TRBJ2-3
length: 12
V: TRBV29-1
D: -

CDR3: CASSLFSPDTQYF
DNA: TGTGCCAGCAGTTTATTCAGTCCAGATACGCAGTATTTT
size: -
J: TRBJ2-3
length: 13
V: TRBV27
D: -

CDR3: CASSDAGGPDTQYF
DNA: TGTGCCAGCAGTGACGCGGGAGGGCCAGATACGCAGTATTTT
size: few
J: TRBJ2-3
length: 14
V: TRBV6-4
D: TRBD2

CDR3: CATGDRGTDTQYF
DNA: TGTGCCACGGGGGACAGGGGAACAGATACGCAGTATTTT
size: -
J: TRBJ2-3
length: 13
V: TRBV19
D: TRBD1

CDR3: CASSRVGQTTYEQYF
DNA: TGTGCCAGCAGCCGGGTAGGACAGACCACCTACGAGCAGTACTTC
size: few
J: TRBJ2-7
length: 15
V: TRBV5-4
D: -

CDR3: CAWSDRDYGYTF
DNA: TGTGCCTGGTCTGACAGAGACTATGGCTACACCTTC
size: once
J: TRBJ1-2
length: 12
V: TRBV30
D: -

CDR3: CASSTWTGGWSNQPQHF
DNA: TGTGCCAGTAGTACGTGGACAGGGGGCTGGAGCAATCAGCCCCAGCATTTT
size: -
J: TRBJ1-5
length: 17
V: TRBV19
D: TRBD1

CDR3: CASSTDRTTYEQYF
DNA: TGTGCCAGCAGCACCGACAGGACAACCTACGAGCAGTACTTC
size: -
J: TRBJ2-7
length: 14
V: TRBV7-2
D: -

CDR3: CASILTQTGVNQPQHF
DNA: TGTGCCAGCATTCTTACCCAGACAGGGGTCAATCAGCCCCAGCATTTT
size: -
J: TRBJ1-5
length: 16
V: TRBV6-6
D: TRBD1

CDR3: CASSFSPGSTDTQYF
DNA: TGTGCCAGCAGCTTCTCTCCAGGGAGCACAGATACGCAGTATTTT
size: -
J: TRBJ2-3
length: 15
V: TRBV5-4
D: -

CDR3: CASRLLGQGGYGYTF
DNA: TGCGCCAGCCGACTACTCGGACAGGGGGGCTATGGCTACACCTTC
size: -
J: TRBJ1-2
length: 15
V: TRBV4-1
D: TRBD1

CDR3: CASSLVDREVAFF
DNA: TGCGCCAGCAGCTTGGTTGACAGGGAGGTAGCTTTCTTT
size: few
J: TRBJ1-1
length: 13
V: TRBV5-1
D: TRBD1

CDR3: CASSDQQGDSYNEQFF
DNA: TGTGCCAGCAGCGACCAACAGGGGGATTCATACAATGAGCAGTTCTTC
size: few
J: TRBJ2-1
length: 16
V: TRBV5-4
D: TRBD1

CDR3: CASSLVQPNTGELFF
DNA: TGCGCCAGCAGCTTGGTACAGCCAAACACCGGGGAGCTGTTTTTT
size: -
J: TRBJ2-2
length: 15
V: TRBV5-1
D: -